This entry describes one TCR beta chain. The antigen remains unidentified. From germline, CDR1 is LGHNA and CDR2 YSLEER. The CDR3 has 17 residues. V lost 1 base and J lost 3, with 19 bases in between. This sample is drawn from a study of yellow fever vaccine responses in identical twins. Overall study results and limits: Twins' vaccine T cell responses reportedly seemed partly convergent and partly personalized.

From the RT-PCR reads, TCRdb called clonotypes with MiXCR, one entry per CDR3 protein. The data hold a few thousand distinct CDR3 sequences, with around four fifths observed a single time. V is TRBV4-3 and J is TRBJ2-7; tentative D call: TRBD1 (6 bases). The TCR sequence derives from a woman aged 18-29 years who received the yellow fever vaccine. Sequencing was performed on T cells from blood (PBMCs), unsorted or a sorted subset (not recorded which), taken before or after yellow fever vaccination (not recorded which). CDR3 amino acids: CASSQAQVGVGGYEQYF. The CDR3 nucleotides read TGCGCCAGCAGCCAAGCGCAGGTGGGGGTAGGGGGCTACGAGCAGTACTTC.